This entry describes one T cell receptor (beta chain). The sample originates from a study of shared clonotypes between healthy human individuals. TCRdb's table, derived via immunoSEQ multiplex PCR, lists solely in-frame clones and lacks some. The sample contains about 2.5 million clones, 80% to 95% of which appear only once. Germline values: CDR1 SGHKS, CDR2 YYEKEE (reference sequence). The CDR3 extends over 14 amino acids. The J segment lost 5 bases and the V segment lost 4 bases, leaving 7 bases of the junction unmatched. The sample consisted of naive CD4+ T cells from PBMCs. Subset defined: CD45RA+ positively selected. The receptor comes from a man aged 18 to 35 in good health. Some clones in this sample may be carry-over from other donors' samples. The chain has TRBV5-5 and TRBJ2-5, with 8 bases aligning to TRBD1. This CDR3 reads CASSPRGLLETQYF. The CDR3 nucleotides are TGTGCCAGCAGCCCCAGGGGGCTCTTGGAGACCCAGTACTTC.